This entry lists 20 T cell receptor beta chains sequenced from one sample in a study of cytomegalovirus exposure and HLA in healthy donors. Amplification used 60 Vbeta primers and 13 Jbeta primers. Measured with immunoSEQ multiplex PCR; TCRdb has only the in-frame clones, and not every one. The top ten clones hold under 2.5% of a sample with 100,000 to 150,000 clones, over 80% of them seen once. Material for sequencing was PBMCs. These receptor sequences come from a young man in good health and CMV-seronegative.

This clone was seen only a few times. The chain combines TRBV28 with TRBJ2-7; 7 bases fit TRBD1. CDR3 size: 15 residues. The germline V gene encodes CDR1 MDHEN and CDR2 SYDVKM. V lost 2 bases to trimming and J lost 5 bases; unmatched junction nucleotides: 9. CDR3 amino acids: CASSLPSTGLNEQYF. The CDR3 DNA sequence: TGTGCCAGCAGTTTACCCTCGACAGGGCTGAACGAGCAGTACTTC. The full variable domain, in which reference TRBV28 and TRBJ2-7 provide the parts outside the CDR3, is DVKVTQSSRYLVKRTGEKVFLECVQDMDHENMFWYRQDPGLGLRLIYFSYDVKMKEKGDIPEGYSVSREKKERFSLILESASTNQTSMYLCASSLPSTGLNEQYFGPGTRLTVT.

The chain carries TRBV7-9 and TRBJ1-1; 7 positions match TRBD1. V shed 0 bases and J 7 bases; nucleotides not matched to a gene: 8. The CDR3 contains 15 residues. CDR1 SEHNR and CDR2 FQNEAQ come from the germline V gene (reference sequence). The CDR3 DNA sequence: TGTGCCAGCAGCTTAGCTGGTGGACAGGACGATGAAGCTTTCTTT. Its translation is CASSLAGGQDDEAFF.

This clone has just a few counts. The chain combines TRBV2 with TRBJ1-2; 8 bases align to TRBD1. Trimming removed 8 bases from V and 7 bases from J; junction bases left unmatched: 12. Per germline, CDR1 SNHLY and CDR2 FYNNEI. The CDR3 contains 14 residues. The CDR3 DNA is TGTGCCAGCCGACCTGGACAGGGAAATACTGGCTACACCTTC. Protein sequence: CASRPGQGNTGYTF. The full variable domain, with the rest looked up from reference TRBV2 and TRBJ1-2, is EPEVTQTPSHQVTQMGQEVILRCVPISNHLYFYWYRQILGQKVEFLVSFYNNEISEKSEIFDDQFSVERPDGSNFTLKIRSTKLEDSAMYFCASRPGQGNTGYTFGSGTRLTVV.

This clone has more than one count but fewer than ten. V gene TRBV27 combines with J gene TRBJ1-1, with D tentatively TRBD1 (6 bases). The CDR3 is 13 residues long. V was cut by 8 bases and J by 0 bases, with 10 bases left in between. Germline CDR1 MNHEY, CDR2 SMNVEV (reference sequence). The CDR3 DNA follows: TGTGCCAGCTCCCCAGGGGTGAACACTGAAGCTTTCTTT. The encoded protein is CASSPGVNTEAFF.

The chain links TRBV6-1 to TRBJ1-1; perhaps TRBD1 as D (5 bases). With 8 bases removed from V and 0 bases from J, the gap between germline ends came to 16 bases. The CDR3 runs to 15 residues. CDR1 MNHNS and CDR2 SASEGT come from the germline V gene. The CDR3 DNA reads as TGTGCCAGCCGCTTGACCAGGGCTATGAACACTGAAGCTTTCTTT. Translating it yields CASRLTRAMNTEAFF.

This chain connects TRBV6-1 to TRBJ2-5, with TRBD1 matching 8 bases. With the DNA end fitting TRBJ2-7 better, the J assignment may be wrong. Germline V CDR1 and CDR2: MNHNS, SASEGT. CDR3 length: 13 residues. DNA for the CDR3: TGTGCCAGCAGTGTTACAGGGGGCTACGAGCAGTACTTC. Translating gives CASSVTGGYEQYF.

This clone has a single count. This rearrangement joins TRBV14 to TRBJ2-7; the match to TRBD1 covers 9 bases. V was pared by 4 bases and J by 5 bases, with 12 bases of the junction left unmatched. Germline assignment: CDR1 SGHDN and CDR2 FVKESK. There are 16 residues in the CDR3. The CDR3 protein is CASSRLWGQGLDEQYF. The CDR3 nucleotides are TGTGCCAGCAGCCGTCTCTGGGGACAGGGCCTTGACGAGCAGTACTTC.

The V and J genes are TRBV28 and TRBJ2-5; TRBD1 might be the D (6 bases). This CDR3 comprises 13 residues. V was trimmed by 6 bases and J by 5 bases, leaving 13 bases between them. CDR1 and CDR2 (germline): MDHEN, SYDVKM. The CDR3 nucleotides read TGTGCCAGCAGAGCGGACAGATTGGAGACCCAGTACTTC. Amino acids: CASRADRLETQYF.

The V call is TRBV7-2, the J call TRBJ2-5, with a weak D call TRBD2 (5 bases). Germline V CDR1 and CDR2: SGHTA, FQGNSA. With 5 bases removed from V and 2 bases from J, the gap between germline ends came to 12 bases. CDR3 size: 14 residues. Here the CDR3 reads CASSLRTVQETQYF. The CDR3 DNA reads TGTGCCAGCAGCCTGAGGACTGTGCAAGAGACCCAGTACTTC.

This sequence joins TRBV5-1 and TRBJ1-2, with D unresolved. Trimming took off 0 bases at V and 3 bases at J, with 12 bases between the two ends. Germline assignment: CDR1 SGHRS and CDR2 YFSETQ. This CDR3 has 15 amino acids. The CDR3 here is CASSLAMGSDYGYTF. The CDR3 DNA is TGCGCCAGCAGCTTGGCGATGGGGAGCGACTATGGCTACACCTTC.

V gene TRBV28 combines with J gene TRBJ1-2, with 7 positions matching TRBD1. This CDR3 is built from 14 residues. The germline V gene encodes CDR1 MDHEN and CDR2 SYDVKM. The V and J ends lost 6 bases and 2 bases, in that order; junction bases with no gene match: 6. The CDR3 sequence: CASRTSDRNYGYTF. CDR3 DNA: TGTGCCAGCAGAACTTCGGACAGGAACTATGGCTACACCTTC.

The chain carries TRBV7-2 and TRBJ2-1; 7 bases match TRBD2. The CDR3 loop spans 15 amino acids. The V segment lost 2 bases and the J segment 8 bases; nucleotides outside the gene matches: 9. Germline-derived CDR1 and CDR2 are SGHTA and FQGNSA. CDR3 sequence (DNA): TGTGCCAGCAGCTTACTCGGGACTACCCTAGATGAGCAGTTCTTC. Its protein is CASSLLGTTLDEQFF. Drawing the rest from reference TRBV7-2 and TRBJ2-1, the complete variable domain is GAGVSQSPSNKVTEKGKDVELRCDPISGHTALYWYRQSLGQGLEFLIYFQGNSAPDKSGLPSDRFSAERTGGSVSTLTIQRTQQEDSAVYLCASSLLGTTLDEQFFGPGTRLTVL.

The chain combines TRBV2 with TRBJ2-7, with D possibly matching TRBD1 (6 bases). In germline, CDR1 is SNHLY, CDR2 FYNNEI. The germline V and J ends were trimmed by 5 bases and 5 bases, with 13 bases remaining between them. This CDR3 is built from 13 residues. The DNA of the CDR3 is TGTGCCAGCAGTCCCCAGGGGACGAACGAGCAGTACTTC. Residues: CASSPQGTNEQYF. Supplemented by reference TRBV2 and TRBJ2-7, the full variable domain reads EPEVTQTPSHQVTQMGQEVILRCVPISNHLYFYWYRQILGQKVEFLVSFYNNEISEKSEIFDDQFSVERPDGSNFTLKIRSTKLEDSAMYFCASSPQGTNEQYFGPGTRLTVT.

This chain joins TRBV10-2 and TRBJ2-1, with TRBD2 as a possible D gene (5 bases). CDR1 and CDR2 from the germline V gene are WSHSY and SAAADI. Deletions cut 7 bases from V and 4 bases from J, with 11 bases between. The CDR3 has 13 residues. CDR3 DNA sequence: TGCGCCAGCACGGCGGGCCCGTACAATGAGCAGTTCTTC. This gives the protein CASTAGPYNEQFF.

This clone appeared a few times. In nucleotides, the CDR3 is TGTGCCAGCAGTCCTCGGACTATCGGCACAGATACGCAGTATTTT. Residues: CASSPRTIGTDTQYF. This chain connects TRBV27 to TRBJ2-3; D is perhaps TRBD2 (6 bases). This CDR3 is 15 amino acids long. Between the trimmed V and J ends, which lost 5 bases and 1 base, there was a span of 13 bases. Germline CDR1 reads MNHEY; CDR2 reads SMNVEV (reference sequence).

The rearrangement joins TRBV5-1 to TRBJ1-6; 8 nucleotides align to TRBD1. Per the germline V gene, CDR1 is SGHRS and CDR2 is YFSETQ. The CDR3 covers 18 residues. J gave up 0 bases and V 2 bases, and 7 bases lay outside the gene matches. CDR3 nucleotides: TGCGCCAGCAGCTTAACAGGGGGAATAAGCTCCTATAATTCACCCCTCCACTTT. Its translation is CASSLTGGISSYNSPLHF. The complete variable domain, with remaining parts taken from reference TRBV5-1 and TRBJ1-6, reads KAGVTQTPRYLIKTRGQQVTLSCSPISGHRSVSWYQQTPGQGLQFLFEYFSETQRNKGNFPGRFSGRQFSNSRSEMNVSTLELGDSALYLCASSLTGGISSYNSPLHFGNGTRLTVT.

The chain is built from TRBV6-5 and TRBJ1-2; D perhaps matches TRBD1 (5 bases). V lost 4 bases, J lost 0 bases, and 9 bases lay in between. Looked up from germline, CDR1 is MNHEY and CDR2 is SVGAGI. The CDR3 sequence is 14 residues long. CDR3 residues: CASSSGGANYGYTF. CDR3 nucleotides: TGTGCCAGCAGTTCCGGGGGGGCTAACTATGGCTACACCTTC.

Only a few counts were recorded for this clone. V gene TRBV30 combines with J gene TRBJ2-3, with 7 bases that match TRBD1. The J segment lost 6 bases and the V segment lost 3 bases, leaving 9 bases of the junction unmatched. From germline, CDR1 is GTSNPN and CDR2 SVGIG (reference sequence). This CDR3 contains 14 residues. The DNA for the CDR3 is TGTGCCTGGAGCGAAGGGGGCGAAGTGGATACGCAGTATTTT. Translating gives CAWSEGGEVDTQYF.

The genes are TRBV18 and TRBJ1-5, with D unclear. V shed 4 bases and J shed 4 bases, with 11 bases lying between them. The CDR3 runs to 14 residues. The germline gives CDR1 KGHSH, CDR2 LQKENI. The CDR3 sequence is CASSLGGGNQPQHF. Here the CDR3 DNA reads TGTGCCAGCTCACTGGGTGGAGGGAATCAGCCCCAGCATTTT.

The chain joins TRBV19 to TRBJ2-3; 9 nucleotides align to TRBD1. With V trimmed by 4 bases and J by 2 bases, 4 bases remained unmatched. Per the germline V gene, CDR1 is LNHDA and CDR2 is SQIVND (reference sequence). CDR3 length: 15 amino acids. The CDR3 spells CASSTRTGDTDTQYF. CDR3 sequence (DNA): TGTGCCAGTAGTACCCGGACAGGGGACACAGATACGCAGTATTTT.